The sequence of this TCR beta chain was determined in a study of cytomegalovirus exposure and HLA in healthy donors. This clone was seen only once. Its target is unknown. Study-level points and caveats: Specificity for CMV antigens was confirmed in vitro for a few of the CMV-associated chains. The study reported that TCR beta sequences accurately predicted HLA-A and HLA-B alleles in most subjects.

Trimming at V came to 6 bases and at J to 7 bases, leaving 13 bases not matched to a gene. Germline V gene sequence: CDR1 SGHRS, CDR2 YFSETQ. There are 16 residues in the CDR3. The PCR made use of 60 Vbeta and 13 Jbeta primers. Clones were read by immunoSEQ multiplex PCR, and TCRdb kept only the in-frame ones, dropping some. The data contain 160,000 or so clones, around three quarters of them singletons. This rearrangement joins TRBV5-1 to TRBJ2-2, with 9 bases aligning to TRBD2. The receptor was isolated from a man aged 40-50 years in good health and CMV-seronegative. The sample taken for sequencing was PBMCs. CDR3 DNA sequence: TGCGCCAGCATTATTCTCCCGGGACTAGCAGGCGGGGAGCTGTTTTTT. Translating it yields CASIILPGLAGGELFF.